This T cell receptor (beta chain) emerged from a study of T cells in localized non-small cell lung cancer. Study-level points and caveats: A median of approximately 50 clones ranked among the top 100 in tumor appeared in adjacent lung.

CDR3 length: 14 amino acids. V lost 1 base and J 5 bases, leaving 9 bases between the germline ends. Germline V CDR1 and CDR2: SGHNT, YENEEA. Using immunoSEQ multiplex PCR, the repertoire was profiled, and TCRdb retains in-frame clones only, with some absent. The data hold thousands of clones, with roughly 25% observed a single time. This clone turned up a few times. Its cognate antigen is unknown. The chain couples TRBV11-3 to TRBJ1-5, with D maybe TRBD1 (6 bases). The specimen was normal lung tissue next to the tumor, collected before any cancer treatment. This TCR was recovered from a male donor at least 60 years old with stage I lung adenocarcinoma. The CDR3 is CASSLVQGDQPQHF. CDR3 in DNA: TGTGCCAGCAGCTTAGTACAGGGCGATCAGCCCCAGCATTTT.